This TCR beta chain was sequenced for a study of control samples from healthy donors and cancer patients. Sequencing used immunoSEQ multiplex PCR; TCRdb keeps in-frame clones, though not all of them. The table has over 120,000 clones, around 90% seen once. J lost 8 bases, V lost 3 bases, and 6 bases had no gene match. This CDR3 spans 15 amino acids. Per the germline V gene, CDR1 is MNHNS and CDR2 is SASEGT. This clone was picked up one time. The specimen was blood. The sequence came from a man under 40 in good health. The chain has TRBV6-1 and TRBJ1-4; 10 nucleotides line up with TRBD1. CDR3 protein: CASSEVGQGREKLFF. CDR3 coding DNA: TGTGCCAGCAGTGAGGTGGGACAGGGGAGAGAAAAACTGTTTTTT.